This TCR beta chain derives from a study of identical twins. This clonotype was seen a handful of times. The V gene lost 3 bases and the J gene lost 6 bases, with 15 bases spanning the gap. Per germline, CDR1 SGHVS and CDR2 FNYEAQ. The CDR3 extends over 14 amino acids. MiXCR was run by TCRdb on the 5' RACE reads, yielding one entry per CDR3 protein. The sample lists about 530,000 distinct CDR3 sequences; 12% to 15% were seen once. A further study also used this sample, focusing on yellow fever vaccine responses in identical twins.

The TCR sequence derives from a woman aged 18-29 years in good health. The sample taken for sequencing was CD4+ T cells sorted from blood. The chain is built from TRBV7-6 and TRBJ2-7; D not certain. The CDR3 bases are TGTGCCAGCAGCTTGCAACCCCTGAATGCCGAGCAGTACTTC. Amino acid sequence: CASSLQPLNAEQYF.